This T cell receptor (beta chain) was documented in a study of identical twins. Points on this clonotype: The antigen remains unidentified.

TCRdb re-derived calls from the 5' RACE reads in MiXCR, one entry per CDR3 protein. In the table there are hundreds of thousands of distinct CDR3 sequences, roughly 8% of which are singletons. Every sampled donor was Caucasian and healthy. Findings and limits, study-wide: Excess twin sharing in beta out-of-frame sequences was weaker.

This same sample was also taken into another study, of yellow fever vaccine responses in identical twins.

The sequenced sample was PBMCs. The receptor was isolated from a young woman in good health.

The CDR3, as DNA: TGTGCCATCAGTACCGACAGGGTCAACACCGGGGAGCTGTTTTTT. Protein product: CAISTDRVNTGELFF. This chain connects TRBV10-3 to TRBJ2-2; 7 bases fit TRBD1. This CDR3 is built from 15 residues. Germline loops: CDR1 ENHRY, CDR2 SYGVKD. V shed 5 bases and J 2 bases; nucleotides not matched to a gene: 5.